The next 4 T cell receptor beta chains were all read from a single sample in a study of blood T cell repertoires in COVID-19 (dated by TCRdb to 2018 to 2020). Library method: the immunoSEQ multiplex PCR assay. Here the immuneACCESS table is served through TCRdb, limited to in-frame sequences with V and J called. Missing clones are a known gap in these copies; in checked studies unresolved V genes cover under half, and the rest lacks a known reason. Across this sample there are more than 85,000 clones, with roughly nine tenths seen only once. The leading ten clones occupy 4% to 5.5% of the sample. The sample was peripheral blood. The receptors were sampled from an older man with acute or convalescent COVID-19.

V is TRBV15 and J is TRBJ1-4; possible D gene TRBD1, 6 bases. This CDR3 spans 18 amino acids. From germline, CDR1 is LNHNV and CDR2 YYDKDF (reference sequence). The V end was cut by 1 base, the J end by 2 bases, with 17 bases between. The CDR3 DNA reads TGTGCCACCAGCAGAGTTACCGAGACAGGTTGGACTAATGAAAAACTGTTTTTT. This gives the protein CATSRVTETGWTNEKLFF.

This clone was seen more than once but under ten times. The CDR3 nucleotides read TGTGCCAGCAGCCACCGGGGAGTGTCACCCCTCCACTTT. It translates to CASSHRGVSPLHF. V and J are TRBV12-3 or TRBV12-4 and TRBJ1-6; D remains ambiguous. The V end was cut by 6 bases, the J end by 10 bases, with 13 bases between. This CDR3 region has 13 residues.

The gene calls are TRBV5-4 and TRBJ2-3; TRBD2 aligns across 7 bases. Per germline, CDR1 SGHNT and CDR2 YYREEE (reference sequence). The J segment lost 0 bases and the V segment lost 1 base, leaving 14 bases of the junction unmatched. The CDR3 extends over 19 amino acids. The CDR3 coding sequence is TGTGCCAGCAGCTTGCGAGGGACTATAACCCCCTCCAGCACAGATACGCAGTATTTT. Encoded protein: CASSLRGTITPSSTDTQYF.

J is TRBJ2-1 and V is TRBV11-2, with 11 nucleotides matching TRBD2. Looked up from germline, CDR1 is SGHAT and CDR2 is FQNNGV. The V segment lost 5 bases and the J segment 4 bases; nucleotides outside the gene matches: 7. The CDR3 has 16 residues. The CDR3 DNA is TGTGCCAGCAGCATAGCGGGGGGGCCGGGATACAATGAGCAGTTCTTC. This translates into CASSIAGGPGYNEQFF.